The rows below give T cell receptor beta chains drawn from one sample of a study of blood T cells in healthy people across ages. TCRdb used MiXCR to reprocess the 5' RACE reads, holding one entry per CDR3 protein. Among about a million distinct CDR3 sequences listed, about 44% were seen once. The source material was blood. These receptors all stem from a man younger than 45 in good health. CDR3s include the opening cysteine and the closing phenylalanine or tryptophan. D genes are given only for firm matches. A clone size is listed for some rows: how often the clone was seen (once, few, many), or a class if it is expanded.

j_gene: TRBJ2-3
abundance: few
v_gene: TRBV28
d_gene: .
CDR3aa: CASSLVGERDTQYF
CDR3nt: TGTGCCAGCAGTTTAGTGGGCGAGAGGGATACGCAGTATTTT

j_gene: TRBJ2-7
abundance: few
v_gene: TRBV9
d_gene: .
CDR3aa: CASSAGGGTGYEQYF
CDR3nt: TGTGCCAGCAGCGCTGGAGGGGGTACAGGCTACGAGCAGTACTTC

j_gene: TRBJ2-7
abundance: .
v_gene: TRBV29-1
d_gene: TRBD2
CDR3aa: CSVALTSDAYEQYF
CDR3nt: TGCAGCGTCGCCCTGACTAGCGACGCCTACGAGCAGTACTTC

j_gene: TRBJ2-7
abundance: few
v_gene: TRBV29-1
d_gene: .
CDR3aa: CSVEAKVPYEQYF
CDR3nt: TGCAGCGTTGAAGCGAAGGTCCCCTACGAGCAGTACTTC

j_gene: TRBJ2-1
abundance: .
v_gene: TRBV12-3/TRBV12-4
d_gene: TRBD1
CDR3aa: CASSYLQGSSYNEQFF
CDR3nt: TGTGCCAGCAGCTATCTACAGGGGAGCTCCTACAATGAGCAGTTCTTC

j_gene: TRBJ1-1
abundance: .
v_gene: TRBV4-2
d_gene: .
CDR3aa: CAGSSHDGSEAFF
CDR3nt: TGTGCCGGCAGCTCCCACGACGGGAGTGAAGCTTTCTTT

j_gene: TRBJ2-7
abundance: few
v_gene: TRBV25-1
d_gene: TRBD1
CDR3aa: CASSDAGRGPYEQYF
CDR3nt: TGTGCCAGCAGTGATGCCGGCAGGGGGCCGTACGAGCAGTACTTC

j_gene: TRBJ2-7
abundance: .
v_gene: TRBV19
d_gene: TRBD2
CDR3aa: CATLGTISREQYF
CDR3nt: TGTGCCACTCTCGGGACTATTTCGAGGGAGCAGTACTTC

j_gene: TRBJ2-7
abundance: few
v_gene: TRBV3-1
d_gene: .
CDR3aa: CASSQVLTTVTYEQYF
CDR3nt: TGTGCCAGCAGCCAAGTCCTTACTACAGTAACCTACGAGCAGTACTTC

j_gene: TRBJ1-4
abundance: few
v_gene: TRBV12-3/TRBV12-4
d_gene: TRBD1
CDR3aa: CASSKQGAREKLFF
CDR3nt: TGTGCCAGCAGTAAACAGGGGGCTCGGGAAAAACTGTTTTTT

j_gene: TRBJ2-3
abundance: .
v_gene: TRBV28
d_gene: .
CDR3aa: CASRFRASTQYF
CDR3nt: TGTGCCAGCAGGTTCAGGGCATCTACGCAGTATTTT

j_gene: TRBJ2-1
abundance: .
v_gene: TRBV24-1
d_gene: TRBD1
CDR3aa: CATSDSGQGANYNEQFF
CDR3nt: TGTGCCACCAGTGACTCCGGACAGGGAGCAAACTACAATGAGCAGTTCTTC

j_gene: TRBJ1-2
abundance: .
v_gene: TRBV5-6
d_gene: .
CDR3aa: CASSYLSEGDYGYTF
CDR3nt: TGTGCCAGCAGCTATCTCTCGGAGGGGGACTATGGCTACACCTTC

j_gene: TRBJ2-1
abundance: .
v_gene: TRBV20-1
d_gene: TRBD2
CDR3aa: CSAPTSGSPSSYNEQFF
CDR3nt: TGCAGTGCCCCGACTAGCGGGAGCCCGAGCTCCTACAATGAGCAGTTCTTC

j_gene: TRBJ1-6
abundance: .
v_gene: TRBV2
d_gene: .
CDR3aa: CASSVRVDNSPLHF
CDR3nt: TGTGCCAGCAGTGTCAGGGTAGATAATTCACCCCTCCACTTT

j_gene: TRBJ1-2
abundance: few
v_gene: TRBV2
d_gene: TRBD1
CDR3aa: CASSGEGAYGYTF
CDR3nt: TGTGCCAGCAGTGGCGAGGGGGCCTATGGCTACACCTTC

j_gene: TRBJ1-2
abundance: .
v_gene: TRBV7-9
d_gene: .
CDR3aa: CASSLYGSRPNYGYTF
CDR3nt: TGTGCCAGCAGCTTATATGGGAGTCGGCCGAACTATGGCTACACCTTC

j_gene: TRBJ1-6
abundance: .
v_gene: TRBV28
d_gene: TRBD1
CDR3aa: CASSFRDRGNSPLHF
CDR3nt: TGTGCCAGCAGTTTCCGGGACAGGGGTAATTCACCCCTCCACTTT

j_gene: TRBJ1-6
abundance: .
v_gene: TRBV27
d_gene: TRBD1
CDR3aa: CANDRGPYNSPLHF
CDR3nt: TGTGCCAATGACAGGGGACCTTATAATTCACCCCTCCACTTT

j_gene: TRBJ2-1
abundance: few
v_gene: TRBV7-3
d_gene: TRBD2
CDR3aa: CASSFLSGGYNEQFF
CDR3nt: TGTGCCAGCAGCTTCCTTTCGGGGGGGTACAATGAGCAGTTCTTC

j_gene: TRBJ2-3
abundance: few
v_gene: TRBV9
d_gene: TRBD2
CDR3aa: CASSRRLAGSTDTQYF
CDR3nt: TGTGCCAGCAGCCGCAGACTAGCGGGGAGCACAGATACGCAGTATTTT

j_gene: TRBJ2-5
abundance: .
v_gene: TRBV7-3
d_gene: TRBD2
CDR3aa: CASAPGTSLLETQYF
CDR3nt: TGTGCCAGCGCTCCCGGGACTAGCCTTTTAGAGACCCAGTACTTC

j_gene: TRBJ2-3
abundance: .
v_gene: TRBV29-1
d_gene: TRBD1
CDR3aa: CSVERDRGFTDTQYF
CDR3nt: TGCAGCGTTGAGCGGGACAGGGGGTTTACAGATACGCAGTATTTT

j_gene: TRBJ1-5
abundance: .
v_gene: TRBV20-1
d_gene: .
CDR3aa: CSARGGRIYSNQSQHF
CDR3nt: TGCAGTGCTAGAGGGGGACGAATTTATAGCAATCAGTCCCAGCATTTT

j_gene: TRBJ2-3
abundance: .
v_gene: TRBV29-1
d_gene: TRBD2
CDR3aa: CSVGTSGVTDTQYF
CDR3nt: TGCAGCGTTGGCACTAGCGGGGTTACAGATACGCAGTATTTT

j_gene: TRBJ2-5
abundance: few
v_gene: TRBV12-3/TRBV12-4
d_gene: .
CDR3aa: CASSSLDWEQETQYF
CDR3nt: TGTGCCAGCAGTTCTCTCGACTGGGAACAAGAGACCCAGTACTTC

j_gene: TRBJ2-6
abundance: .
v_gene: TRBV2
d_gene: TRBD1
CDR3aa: CASSEQGAGGANVLTF
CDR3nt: TGTGCCAGCAGTGAACAGGGGGCTGGTGGGGCCAACGTCCTGACTTTC

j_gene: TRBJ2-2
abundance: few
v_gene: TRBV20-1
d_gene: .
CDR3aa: CSAGANLRAGELFF
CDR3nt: TGCAGTGCTGGGGCCAACCTGAGGGCCGGGGAGCTGTTTTTT

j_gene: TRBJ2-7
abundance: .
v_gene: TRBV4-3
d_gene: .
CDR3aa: CASSQELNGEQYF
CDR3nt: TGCGCCAGCAGCCAAGAGTTGAACGGCGAGCAGTACTTC

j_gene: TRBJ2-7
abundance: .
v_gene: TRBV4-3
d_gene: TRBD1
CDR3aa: CASSAGGDMDEQYF
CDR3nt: TGCGCCAGCAGTGCAGGGGGTGATATGGATGAGCAGTACTTC

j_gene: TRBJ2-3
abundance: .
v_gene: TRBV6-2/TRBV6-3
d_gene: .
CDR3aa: CASRRSGSRADTQYF
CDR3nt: TGTGCCAGCAGGCGCTCGGGTAGCAGGGCAGATACGCAGTATTTT

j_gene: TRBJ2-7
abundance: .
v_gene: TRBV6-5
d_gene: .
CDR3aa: CASSNTGNQVEQYF
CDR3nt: TGTGCCAGCAGTAATACAGGGAATCAGGTCGAGCAGTACTTC

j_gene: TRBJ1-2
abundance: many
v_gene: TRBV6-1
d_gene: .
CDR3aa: CASSEEEVGWSYGYTF
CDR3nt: TGTGCCAGCAGTGAAGAGGAGGTGGGGTGGTCCTATGGCTACACCTTC

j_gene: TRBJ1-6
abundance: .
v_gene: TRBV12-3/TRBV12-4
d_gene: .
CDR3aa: CASTRGQQGSPLHF
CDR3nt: TGTGCCAGCACAAGGGGACAACAAGGATCACCCCTCCACTTT

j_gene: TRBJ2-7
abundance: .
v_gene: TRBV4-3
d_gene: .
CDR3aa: CASSQDLGTTYGGSYEQYF
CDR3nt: TGCGCCAGCAGCCAAGATCTGGGGACAACCTACGGTGGCTCCTACGAGCAGTACTTC

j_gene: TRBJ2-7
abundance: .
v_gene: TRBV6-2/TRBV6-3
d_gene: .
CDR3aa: CASSYGQVKPYEQYF
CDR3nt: TGTGCCAGCAGTTACGGCCAGGTCAAGCCCTACGAGCAGTACTTC

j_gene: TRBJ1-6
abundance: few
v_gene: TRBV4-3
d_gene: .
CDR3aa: CASSQDDGEISPLHF
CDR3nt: TGCGCCAGCAGCCAAGATGACGGGGAAATTTCACCCCTCCACTTT

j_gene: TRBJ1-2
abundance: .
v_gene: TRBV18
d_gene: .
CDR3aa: CASSPPVYNYSYTF
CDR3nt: TGTGCCAGCTCACCACCGGTCTATAACTATAGCTACACCTTC

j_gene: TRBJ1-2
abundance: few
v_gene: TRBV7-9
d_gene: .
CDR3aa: CASSTGDRGYGYTF
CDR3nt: TGTGCCAGCAGCACCGGGGACCGGGGCTATGGCTACACCTTC

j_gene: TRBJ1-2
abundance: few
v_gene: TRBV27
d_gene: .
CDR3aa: CASRLGVGPLYGYTF
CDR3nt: TGTGCCAGCCGACTAGGGGTCGGCCCACTATATGGCTACACCTTC

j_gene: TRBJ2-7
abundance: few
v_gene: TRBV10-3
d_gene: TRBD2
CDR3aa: CAISEPGTSDYEQYF
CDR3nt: TGTGCCATCAGTGAGCCGGGGACTAGCGACTACGAGCAGTACTTC

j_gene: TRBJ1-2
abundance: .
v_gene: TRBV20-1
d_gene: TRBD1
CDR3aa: CSARPGQGDYGYTF
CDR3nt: TGCAGTGCTAGGCCTGGGCAGGGGGACTATGGCTACACCTTC